The rows below give T cell receptor beta chains drawn from one sample of a study of T cells after somatic rescue of genetic block. The data were produced by immunoSEQ multiplex PCR, yet TCRdb's version contains in-frame clones alone and is incomplete. The sample shows around 70,000 clones, around 92% of them seen only once. Input material: peripheral blood mononuclear cells (PBMCs). These receptors were taken from a man aged 35 to 55. The CDR3 runs from the conserved cysteine through the conserved F or W. D genes are given only for firm matches. The size entry is marked missing in some rows and otherwise reads once, few, many or a size class.

TRBV19,.,.,TRBJ2-7,TGTGCCAGTAGTCCCCGGGTCGGAGGGGCCTACGAGCAGTACTTC,CASSPRVGGAYEQYF
TRBV7-8,TRBD2,.,TRBJ2-5,TGTGCCAGCAGCTTCGGGACTAGCGGGGGACAAGAGACCCAGTACTTC,CASSFGTSGGQETQYF
TRBV7-6,TRBD2,.,TRBJ2-3,TGTGCCAGCAGCTTCTTAAGCGGGGCCGCTAGCACAGATACGCAGTATTTT,CASSFLSGAASTDTQYF
TRBV5-4,.,.,TRBJ2-3,TGTGCCAGCAGCTCTCTAGGGGGGTCTGGCACAGATACGCAGTATTTT,CASSSLGGSGTDTQYF
TRBV10-2,TRBD1,.,TRBJ2-3,TGCGCCAGCAGTGCAGAGACAGGGGGATTTAGCACAGATACGCAGTATTTT,CASSAETGGFSTDTQYF
TRBV4-1,TRBD1,.,TRBJ1-3,TGCGCCAGCAGCCAAGAGGGCAGGGGGTCTGGAAACACCATATATTTT,CASSQEGRGSGNTIYF
TRBV2,.,.,TRBJ2-5,TGTGCCAGCAGCGTAATCCAAGAGACCCAGTACTTC,CASSVIQETQYF
TRBV7-2,.,.,TRBJ2-5,TGTGCCAGCAGCTTGGACAGCAGAGAGACCCAGTACTTC,CASSLDSRETQYF
TRBV7-9,.,once,TRBJ2-7,TGTGCCAGCAGCGATTCGGGTGGGACGAGAGTCTACGAGCAGTACTTC,CASSDSGGTRVYEQYF
TRBV6-1,.,.,TRBJ2-7,TGTGCCCTCTCATCCCGCTACGAGCAGTACTTC,CALSSRYEQYF
TRBV6-6,.,.,TRBJ2-3,TGTGCCAGCGAAGGCGGTCCAGATACGCAGTATTTT,CASEGGPDTQYF
TRBV7-2,.,.,TRBJ2-3,TGTGCCAGCAGCTTCTTTACAGCCACAGATACGCAGTATTTT,CASSFFTATDTQYF
TRBV7-3,.,.,TRBJ2-7,TGTGCCAGCAGCTTAACTCATAAGGACGAGCAGTACTTC,CASSLTHKDEQYF
TRBV28,.,.,TRBJ1-5,TGTGCCAGCAGTCCCGCAGGGGATAGGGGTCAGCCCCAGCATTTT,CASSPAGDRGQPQHF
TRBV9,TRBD1,.,TRBJ1-4,TGTGCCAGCAGCCCCTGGGACAGCTTTAATGAAAAACTGTTTTTT,CASSPWDSFNEKLFF
TRBV30,TRBD1,few,TRBJ1-1,TGTGCCTATTTCCCGACAGGGGGTCCCCTGAACACTGAAGCTTTCTTT,CAYFPTGGPLNTEAFF
TRBV10-3,.,.,TRBJ2-5,TGTGCCATCAGTGAGTCAGGAAAGCAAGAGACCCAGTACTTC,CAISESGKQETQYF
TRBV2,TRBD1,.,TRBJ2-7,TGTGCCAGCATTTTAGACAGGGTGGACGAGCAGTACTTC,CASILDRVDEQYF
TRBV2,TRBD1,few,TRBJ1-1,TGTGCCAGCAGAGGGGACAGGATCCCCGGAGCTTTCTTT,CASRGDRIPGAFF
TRBV5-1,TRBD2,.,TRBJ2-1,TGCGCCAGCAGCTTGGTACTAGCGGCATACAATGAGCAGTTCTTC,CASSLVLAAYNEQFF
TRBV6-7,.,.,TRBJ2-5,TGTGCCAGCAGTTACTCGAGCGACATTCAAGAGACCCAGTACTTC,CASSYSSDIQETQYF
TRBV19,.,.,TRBJ2-3,TGTGCCAGTACTCCCAGGGACACAGATACGCAGTATTTT,CASTPRDTDTQYF
TRBV7-2,TRBD2,.,TRBJ2-7,TGTGCCAGCAGCTTACCCCCTAGCGGGGTGTCCTACGAGCAGTACTTC,CASSLPPSGVSYEQYF
TRBV6-1,TRBD1,.,TRBJ1-5,TGTGCCAGCAGTGGGCCGACAGGGAAGATATATAGCAATCAGCCCCAGCATTTT,CASSGPTGKIYSNQPQHF
TRBV2,.,.,TRBJ1-1,TGTGCCAGCAGTCCCACAGAGAACACTGAAGCTTTCTTT,CASSPTENTEAFF
TRBV4-1,.,.,TRBJ1-1,TGCGCCAGCAGCCAAGTCGCGGGGCGCGGCACTGAAGCTTTCTTT,CASSQVAGRGTEAFF
TRBV30,TRBD1,once,TRBJ1-1,TGTGCCTCTGGACAGGCAAACACTGAAGCTTTCTTT,CASGQANTEAFF
TRBV7-3,TRBD2,.,TRBJ2-3,TGTGCCAGCAGCCGAGTCGGGGGGGCCACAGATACGCAGTATTTT,CASSRVGGATDTQYF
TRBV5-6,.,.,TRBJ2-7,TGTGCCAGCAGCTTGGCTGGGGACCGGTCCTACGAGCAGTACTTC,CASSLAGDRSYEQYF
TRBV6-5,.,.,TRBJ1-6,TGTGCCAGCAGTTACTCGTTGCTGACGGATTCACCCCTCCACTTT,CASSYSLLTDSPLHF
TRBV2,.,.,TRBJ2-5,TGTGCCAGCAGTGAAACAGAGACCCAGTACTTC,CASSETETQYF
TRBV7-9,.,.,TRBJ2-1,TGTGCCAGCAGCCCGCTCAGTACCGGCAATGAGCAGTTCTTC,CASSPLSTGNEQFF
TRBV5-1,TRBD2,.,TRBJ2-1,TGCGCCAGCAGCTTGGCAACTAGCGGGCCCACCTACAATGAGCAGTTCTTC,CASSLATSGPTYNEQFF
TRBV10-3,TRBD1,.,TRBJ2-1,TGTGCCATCAGTCAACAGGGGTCTCTCAATGAGCAGTTCTTC,CAISQQGSLNEQFF
TRBV10-3,.,.,TRBJ1-2,TGTGCCATCAGTGAGGACCTTGAAGCTAACTATGGCCACACCTTC,CAISEDLEANYGHTF
TRBV2,TRBD2,once,TRBJ2-5,TGTGCCAGCAGCTTACGACTAGCCGGATTTCGAGGGACCCAGTACTTC,CASSLRLAGFRGTQYF